The present T cell receptor (beta chain) was sequenced within a study of blood T cell repertoires in COVID-19. The repertoire was sequenced with immunoSEQ multiplex PCR; TCRdb's copy has only in-frame clones and lacks some. The profile shows hundreds of thousands of clones, approximately 83% of them singletons. V shed 7 bases and J shed 1 base, with 13 bases lying between them. Germline assignment: CDR1 SGHTA and CDR2 FQGNSA. This CDR3 is built from 14 residues. The V gene is TRBV7-2, the J gene TRBJ1-1, with D possibly TRBD1 on 6 matching bases. This TCR was sampled from a man younger than 45 who had recovered from COVID-19. Sequences were obtained from PBMCs or T cells enriched from blood (not recorded which). CDR3 loop: CASTLRTENTEAFF. Written as DNA, the CDR3 is TGTGCCAGCACCCTCAGGACAGAGAACACTGAAGCTTTCTTT. The whole variable domain, remainder taken from reference TRBV7-2 and TRBJ1-1, is GAGVSQSPSNKVTEKGKDVELRCDPISGHTALYWYRQSLGQGLEFLIYFQGNSAPDKSGLPSDRFSAERTGGSVSTLTIQRTQQEDSAVYLCASTLRTENTEAFFGQGTRLTVV.